The rows below give T cell receptor beta chains drawn from one sample of a study of T cells after yellow fever vaccination. One entry per CDR3 protein, called by TCRdb with MiXCR from the 5' RACE reads. The sample yields hundreds of thousands of distinct CDR3 sequences, roughly 4% seen once. This specimen consisted of PBMCs, obtained on the day of the yellow fever booster vaccination. All receptors derive from a man younger than 35 who received the YFV17D yellow fever vaccine. Each CDR3 is given with its conserved first and last residue. A D gene is named only where the DNA matches it firmly. Not all rows give a size; the values are once, few, many and, for expanded clones, a class.

j_call d_call clone_size v_call cdr3_aa cdr3_nt
TRBJ2-7 TRBD2 - TRBV4-2 CASSQSSGGLSYEQYF TGTGCCAGCAGCCAAAGTAGCGGGGGGCTCTCCTACGAGCAGTACTTC
TRBJ1-1 - - TRBV4-3 CASSQDHQEQGALGTEAFF TGCGCCAGCAGCCAAGATCACCAGGAACAGGGAGCGTTGGGGACTGAAGCTTTCTTT
TRBJ1-2 - few TRBV6-1 CASSPLVTYGYTF TGTGCCAGCAGCCCCCTGGTCACCTATGGCTACACCTTC
TRBJ2-2 TRBD2 many TRBV7-2 CASKGLAGGRLGELFF TGTGCCAGCAAGGGACTAGCGGGGGGGAGACTCGGGGAGCTGTTTTTT
TRBJ1-5 - once TRBV12-2 CASRFGTGRGDQPQHF TGTGCAAGTCGCTTTGGGACAGGGAGAGGGGATCAGCCCCAGCATTTT
TRBJ2-5 - many TRBV11-2 CASSLLLAGETQYF TGTGCCAGCAGCTTACTTCTAGCTGGCGAGACCCAGTACTTC
TRBJ1-1 - - TRBV28 CASSLDRSTEAFF TGTGCCAGCAGTTTAGATAGGAGCACTGAAGCTTTCTTT
TRBJ1-5 - few TRBV4-1 CASSQNSPGNQPQHF TGCGCCAGCAGCCAAAACTCTCCGGGAAATCAGCCCCAGCATTTT
TRBJ2-5 - - TRBV2 CASKIQETQYF TGTGCCAGCAAAATCCAAGAGACCCAGTACTTC
TRBJ1-1 - - TRBV19 CASSFQGINTEAFF TGTGCCAGTAGCTTTCAGGGTATCAACACTGAAGCTTTCTTT
TRBJ2-4 TRBD1 many TRBV7-9 CASSIRQGAIAKNIQYF TGTGCCAGCAGCATACGACAGGGGGCGATAGCCAAAAACATTCAGTACTTC
TRBJ2-3 - many TRBV11-2 CASSPLGGLTDTQYF TGTGCCAGCAGCCCCCTCGGGGGTCTCACAGATACGCAGTATTTT
TRBJ1-1 - few TRBV6-2/TRBV6-3 CASTRGDARGAEAFF TGTGCCAGCACCCGAGGGGACGCCCGGGGGGCTGAAGCTTTCTTT
TRBJ2-3 TRBD1 few TRBV7-3 CASSRDRGPENTQYF TGTGCCAGCAGCCGCGACAGGGGGCCCGAGAATACGCAGTATTTT
TRBJ1-5 - few TRBV12-3/TRBV12-4 CASSRGPPQTPQHF TGTGCCAGCAGTCGAGGACCTCCACAAACGCCCCAGCATTTT
TRBJ2-5 TRBD1 - TRBV20-1 CSARDRRQGQETQYF TGCAGTGCTAGAGATCGCCGACAGGGACAAGAGACCCAGTACTTC
TRBJ1-2 TRBD1 - TRBV15 CATSRERDRVGWGGYTF TGTGCCACCAGCAGAGAGAGGGACAGGGTAGGATGGGGTGGCTACACCTTC
TRBJ2-2 TRBD2 many TRBV5-1 CASSLRAGSNTGELFF TGCGCCAGCAGCTTGAGAGCGGGGTCGAACACCGGGGAGCTGTTTTTT
TRBJ1-2 TRBD1 many TRBV28 CASTPTGINNYGYTF TGTGCCAGCACCCCGACAGGGATCAATAACTATGGCTACACCTTC
TRBJ2-3 - many TRBV15 CATSFLHSTDTQYF TGTGCCACCAGCTTCTTGCATAGCACAGATACGCAGTATTTT
TRBJ1-4 - many TRBV12-3/TRBV12-4 CASSLERAANHPEKLFF TGTGCCAGCAGTTTAGAGCGGGCAGCAAATCACCCTGAAAAACTGTTTTTT
TRBJ1-1 - few TRBV29-1 CSVSRSPTEAFF TGCAGCGTCTCGAGAAGCCCCACTGAAGCTTTCTTT
TRBJ1-1 - - TRBV20-1 CSAREGEAFF TGCAGTGCCAGGGAGGGTGAAGCTTTCTTT
TRBJ2-7 TRBD1 - TRBV6-5 CASSYSAGGSSYEQYF TGTGCCAGCAGTTACTCGGCAGGGGGTTCCTCCTACGAGCAGTACTTC
TRBJ1-5 - many TRBV2 CASTVSNQPQHF TGTGCCAGCACGGTTAGCAATCAGCCCCAGCATTTT
TRBJ2-5 TRBD2 many TRBV9 CASSVEGSGGPQETQYF TGTGCCAGCAGCGTAGAGGGTAGCGGGGGACCGCAAGAGACCCAGTACTTC
TRBJ2-1 - many TRBV5-1 CASSYSVGGGNEQFF TGCGCCAGCAGCTACTCCGTAGGGGGGGGCAATGAGCAGTTCTTC
TRBJ2-3 TRBD2 - TRBV20-1 CSARVSGGGTDTQYF TGCAGTGCTAGAGTTTCCGGGGGGGGCACAGATACGCAGTATTTT
TRBJ2-3 TRBD2 many TRBV29-1 CSGMTSGTDTQYF TGCAGCGGGATGACTAGCGGCACAGATACGCAGTATTTT